The clone carrying this TCR beta chain was seen a handful of times. The CDR3 totals 12 residues. Germline loops: CDR1 SQVTM, CDR2 ANQGSEA. Trimming removed 5 bases from V and 7 bases from J, with 12 bases in between. These data come from a study of CD8+ T cells in alopecia areata. Noted treatment: oral pan-JAK inhibitor, 5-10 mg twice daily. RNA was isolated and reverse transcribed to cDNA, the sequencing template. Profiling relied on immunoSEQ multiplex PCR, and the TCRdb table lists in-frame clones only, not all of them. In the table there are some 190,000 clones, approximately 70% of which are singletons.

This clonotype was sampled from a human donor with alopecia areata. This chain connects TRBV29-1 to TRBJ2-1, with D unresolved. The sample in question was CD4+ T cells sorted from blood, obtained between weeks 44 and 45, from a patient treated with tofacitinib. CDR3 DNA sequence: TGCAGCGTTTCCGGACGGCCGAATGAGCAGTTCTTC. Translation gives CSVSGRPNEQFF.